These 29 T cell receptor beta chains were sequenced from one sample in a study of shared clonotypes between healthy human individuals. Using immunoSEQ multiplex PCR, the repertoire was profiled, and TCRdb retains in-frame clones only, with some absent. The sample shows 1.6 million or so clones, roughly 96% of them seen only once. The sample taken for sequencing was naive CD4+ T cells sorted from blood. Indicated subset: CD45RA+ positively selected. The receptors here all came from a man aged 25-45 years in good health.

A note on this clone: This CDR3 is also generated by other DNA sequences in the sample. This rearrangement joins TRBV5-1 to TRBJ1-1; possibly TRBD1 for D (5 bases). V lost 4 bases and J lost 1, with 11 bases in between. This CDR3 comprises 14 residues. Germline CDR1 reads SGHRS; CDR2 reads YFSETQ. The chain's CDR3 is CASSLGTGNTEAFF. The CDR3 nucleotides are TGCGCCAGCAGCCTCGGGACGGGGAACACTGAAGCTTTCTTT.

Regarding this clone: Additional DNA sequences in this sample encode the identical CDR3. V gene TRBV7-3 combines with J gene TRBJ2-1; D uncertain. The CDR3 loop spans 13 amino acids. Germline V gene data show CDR1 as SGHTA and CDR2 as FQGTGA. V lost 2 bases and J 4 bases, leaving 6 bases between the germline ends. Written as DNA, the CDR3 is TGTGCCAGCAGCTTATCAGCATACAATGAGCAGTTCTTC. This gives the protein CASSLSAYNEQFF.

This chain uses TRBV5-1 with TRBJ2-1, with 9 bases that match TRBD2. The germline V gene encodes CDR1 SGHRS and CDR2 YFSETQ. The CDR3 loop spans 16 amino acids. J lost 3 bases, V lost 0 bases, and 4 bases had no gene match. CDR3 nucleotides: TGCGCCAGCAGCTTGGTAGCGGGGGTCGACTACAATGAGCAGTTCTTC. It encodes CASSLVAGVDYNEQFF.

The rearrangement joins TRBV5-1 to TRBJ2-2; no clear D. This CDR3 has 12 residues. Germline values: CDR1 SGHRS, CDR2 YFSETQ. The ends were cut back, 4 bases at V and 6 bases at J, with 7 bases in the middle. CDR3 nucleotide sequence: TGCGCCAGCAGCCTCCAGCCCGGGGAGCTGTTTTTT. As protein: CASSLQPGELFF.

The chain employs TRBV6-1 and TRBJ2-3; D may be TRBD2 (5 bases). The CDR3 has 16 residues. Trimming pared 4 bases from V and 1 base from J, leaving 15 bases between. Looked up from germline, CDR1 is MNHNS and CDR2 is SASEGT. The DNA of the CDR3 is TGTGCCAGCAGTGTACTAGGTTTTGTCGGCACAGATACGCAGTATTTT. As protein: CASSVLGFVGTDTQYF.

This clone was observed a handful of times. The rearrangement joins TRBV28 to TRBJ2-7, with TRBD1 as a possible D gene (5 bases). The CDR3 spans 12 residues. CDR1 and CDR2 (germline): MDHEN, SYDVKM. Trimming cost V 5 bases and J 3 bases, with 8 bases left between them. The DNA of the CDR3 is TGTGCCAGCAGTCCAGGGATCTACGAGCAGTACTTC. Protein product: CASSPGIYEQYF.

V is TRBV6-5 and J is TRBJ2-4; D is undetermined. The CDR3 contains 13 residues. The V end lost 7 bases, the J end lost 5 bases, and 12 bases lay between the germline ends. Germline values: CDR1 MNHEY, CDR2 SVGAGI. This CDR3 reads CASTQIPENIQYF. CDR3 sequence (DNA): TGTGCCAGCACCCAGATACCGGAAAACATTCAGTACTTC.

V is TRBV7-9 and J is TRBJ2-2; D may match TRBD1 or TRBD2 (5 bases each). Germline CDR1 reads SEHNR; CDR2 reads FQNEAQ (reference sequence). V shed 6 bases and J shed 0 bases, with 20 bases lying between them. There are 18 residues in the CDR3. The CDR3 loop reads CASRGRPIRGPNTGELFF. CDR3 coding DNA: TGTGCCAGCAGGGGCCGCCCAATAAGGGGACCGAACACCGGGGAGCTGTTTTTT.

The rearrangement uses TRBV10-1 and TRBJ2-1, with D perhaps TRBD2 (6 bases). V gave up 8 bases and J gave up 5 bases, with 13 bases separating them. The CDR3 has 13 residues. Germline V gives CDR1 WNHNN, CDR2 SYGVQD (reference sequence). The CDR3 spells CASEEGLNNEQFF. CDR3 DNA: TGCGCCAGCGAGGAGGGATTGAACAATGAGCAGTTCTTC.

The chain joins TRBV2 to TRBJ2-2, with TRBD1 matching over 9 bases. This CDR3 is built from 15 residues. Germline CDR1 reads SNHLY; CDR2 reads FYNNEI. J lost 0 bases, V lost 7 bases, and 3 bases had no gene match. CDR3: CASIWDRANTGELFF. DNA of the CDR3: TGTGCCAGCATTTGGGACAGGGCGAACACCGGGGAGCTGTTTTTT.

The chain links TRBV6-1 to TRBJ1-4; D not resolved. Germline CDR1 MNHNS, CDR2 SASEGT. The germline V and J ends were trimmed by 6 bases and 0 bases, with 8 bases remaining between them. The CDR3 covers 14 residues. In nucleotides, the CDR3 is TGTGCCAGCAGCCCTACAGCAACTAATGAAAAACTGTTTTTT. Its translation: CASSPTATNEKLFF.

V gene TRBV30 combines with J gene TRBJ1-3; D not certain. Germline CDR1 and CDR2: GTSNPN and SVGIG (reference sequence). CDR3 size: 12 residues. V lost 0 bases and J lost 12, with 12 bases in between. The CDR3 DNA reads as TGTGCCTGGAGTGTACCCCCTACGGTCATATATTTT. Translation: CAWSVPPTVIYF.

The V gene is TRBV9, the J gene TRBJ2-1; no reliable D call. Germline values: CDR1 SGDLS, CDR2 YYNGEE. The germline V and J ends were trimmed by 4 bases and 5 bases, with 13 bases remaining between them. The CDR3 loop spans 14 amino acids. CDR3 coding DNA: TGTGCCAGCAGCCAAGGGATGGGGAACAATGAGCAGTTCTTC. It codes for CASSQGMGNNEQFF.

The chain joins TRBV18 to TRBJ2-5, with a weak D call TRBD1 (6 bases). Germline values: CDR1 KGHSH, CDR2 LQKENI. Trimming removed 3 bases from V and 7 bases from J, with 12 bases in between. This CDR3 comprises 13 residues. The CDR3 DNA follows: TGTGCCAGCTCACCTTTAACAGGGTCGACCCAGTACTTC. As protein: CASSPLTGSTQYF.

The chain joins TRBV28 to TRBJ2-7; D is ambiguous. V was cut by 6 bases and J by 3 bases, with 30 bases left in between. The length of the CDR3 is 19 residues. From germline, CDR1 is MDHEN and CDR2 SYDVKM. Written as DNA, the CDR3 is TGTGCCAGCAGAAAATCACTTTTCTGGAGTGGGGTTTACTACTACGAGCAGTACTTC. Translating it yields CASRKSLFWSGVYYYEQYF.

The J gene is TRBJ2-7, the V gene TRBV29-1; 7 bases fit TRBD2. CDR3 length equals 14 residues. The ends lost 7 bases at V and 6 bases at J; junction bases unmatched: 15. CDR1 SQVTM and CDR2 ANQGSEA come from the germline V gene. CDR3 region: CSALRVSGIAEQYF. The CDR3 DNA reads as TGCAGCGCCCTAAGGGTGAGCGGGATCGCCGAGCAGTACTTC.

This clone was counted a single time. The chain recombines TRBV7-3 with TRBJ2-1, with TRBD2 matching 11 bases. J was trimmed by 9 bases and V by 3 bases; bases with no gene match: 13. The CDR3 covers 17 residues. Looked up from germline, CDR1 is SGHTA and CDR2 is FQGTGA. CDR3 sequence: CASSFLGGSGRAIEQFF. CDR3 coding DNA: TGTGCCAGCAGCTTCCTTGGGGGTAGCGGGAGGGCCATTGAGCAGTTCTTC.

The chain joins TRBV7-6 to TRBJ2-7, with D unresolved. V was pared by 3 bases and J by 0 bases, with 9 bases between. Per the germline V gene, CDR1 is SGHVS and CDR2 is FNYEAQ. The CDR3 is made up of 14 amino acids. CDR3 nucleotides: TGTGCCAGCAGCTTTGGTCAAAGCTCCTACGAGCAGTACTTC. This codes for CASSFGQSSYEQYF.

This chain uses TRBV6-1 with TRBJ2-3; D remains ambiguous. The CDR3 consists of 16 residues. The germline CDR1 and CDR2 sequences are MNHNS and SASEGT. Trimming removed 2 bases at V and 6 bases at J, with 18 bases between. The CDR3 DNA follows: TGTGCCAGCAGTGAAAATCATGACGGCCCGTGGGATACGCAGTATTTT. Its translation: CASSENHDGPWDTQYF.

This clone has only one observation. The V gene is TRBV7-9, the J gene TRBJ1-3; 7 bases fit TRBD1. Germline-derived CDR1 and CDR2 are SEHNR and FQNEAQ (reference sequence). Trimming removed 3 bases from V and 4 bases from J; junction bases left unmatched: 6. This CDR3 contains 15 residues. The CDR3 nucleotides are TGTGCCAGCAGCTTTAGACAGGGCGTCGGAAACACCATATATTTT. This codes for CASSFRQGVGNTIYF.

The chain carries TRBV7-6 and TRBJ1-4, with TRBD1 identical over 7 bases. Per germline, CDR1 SGHVS and CDR2 FNYEAQ. Trimming removed 5 bases from V and 4 bases from J; junction bases left unmatched: 10. The CDR3 runs 16 residues. The CDR3 loop reads CASSQRVRQGNEKLFF. CDR3 sequence (DNA): TGTGCCAGCAGCCAAAGGGTCCGACAGGGTAATGAAAAACTGTTTTTT.

This sequence joins TRBV9 and TRBJ2-5; 10 positions agree with TRBD1. This CDR3 region has 16 residues. V gave up 3 bases and J gave up 4 bases; unmatched junction bases: 9. The germline gives CDR1 SGDLS, CDR2 YYNGEE. In DNA form, the CDR3 reads TGTGCCAGCAGCGAGCCGTTCGGGACAGGGGTAGAGACCCAGTACTTC. Translating gives CASSEPFGTGVETQYF.

The rearrangement links TRBV4-3 to TRBJ2-7, with TRBD1 matching 8 bases. This CDR3 comprises 12 residues. The J segment lost 7 bases and the V segment lost 3 bases, leaving 2 bases of the junction unmatched. CDR1 is LGHNA and CDR2 is YSLEER in the germline V gene. CDR3 in amino acids: CASSQDRVEQYF. The CDR3 bases are TGCGCCAGCAGCCAGGACAGGGTTGAGCAGTACTTC.

The V and J genes are TRBV7-9 and TRBJ2-4; tentatively, D is TRBD1 or TRBD2 (5 bases each). With 0 bases removed from V and 10 bases from J, the gap between germline ends came to 16 bases. There are 15 residues in the CDR3. From germline, CDR1 is SEHNR and CDR2 FQNEAQ (reference sequence). DNA for the CDR3: TGTGCCAGCAGCTTAGCGGAGGCGGACACTCAAATTCAGTACTTC. Protein: CASSLAEADTQIQYF.

The chain recombines TRBV12-5 with TRBJ2-3; unclear D gene. Trimming shortened V by 5 bases and J by 8 bases, and 14 bases separated the two germline ends. The germline CDR1 and CDR2 sequences are LGHNT and FRNRAP. CDR3 length equals 13 residues. The CDR3 nucleotides read TGTGCTAGTGGTGGACCAGGTTCACCTACGCAGTATTTT. Amino acids: CASGGPGSPTQYF. Looking up the rest from reference TRBV12-5 and TRBJ2-3 gives the full variable domain: DARVTQTPRHKVTEMGQEVTMRCQPILGHNTVFWYRQTMMQGLELLAYFRNRAPLDDSGMPKDRFSAEMPDATLATLKIQPSEPRDSAVYFCASGGPGSPTQYFGPGTRLTVL.

This chain uses TRBV19 with TRBJ1-5; D gene ambiguous. The length of the CDR3 is 14 residues. Deletions cut 7 bases from V and 3 bases from J, with 13 bases between. Germline lookup yields CDR1 LNHDA and CDR2 SQIVND (reference sequence). The CDR3 coding sequence is TGTGCCAGTACCCCTACGGGGTTCAATCAGCCCCAGCATTTT. It encodes CASTPTGFNQPQHF.

The chain carries TRBV20-1 and TRBJ1-1; no definite D call. CDR1 DFQATT and CDR2 SNEGSKA come from the germline V gene (reference sequence). V lost 7 bases and J 1 base, leaving 7 bases between the germline ends. The CDR3 has 11 residues. The CDR3 region is CSGPENTEAFF. CDR3 DNA: TGCAGTGGCCCAGAGAACACTGAAGCTTTCTTT.

The chain links TRBV11-2 to TRBJ2-7; 11 bases are a match to TRBD2. V trimming: 5 bases; J trimming: 0 bases; junction bases outside the gene matches: 12. Germline-derived CDR1 and CDR2 are SGHAT and FQNNGV. There are 18 residues in the CDR3. The DNA of the CDR3 is TGTGCCAGCAGCACCCCGTTGGGACTAGCGGAGAGCTCCTACGAGCAGTACTTC. Translation gives CASSTPLGLAESSYEQYF.

This clone was counted a single time. The gene calls are TRBV5-1 and TRBJ2-5; D remains ambiguous. V lost 1 base and J lost 2, with 9 bases in between. The CDR3 is 14 residues long. Germline V gene data show CDR1 as SGHRS and CDR2 as YFSETQ. The CDR3 region is CASSLIGIQETQYF. In DNA form, the CDR3 reads TGCGCCAGCAGCTTGATAGGCATACAAGAGACCCAGTACTTC.